This TCR beta chain originates from a study of shared T cell receptors in the human thymus. V was clipped by 6 bases and J by 0 bases, with 18 bases between them. Per the germline V gene, CDR1 is MDHEN and CDR2 is SYDVKM. The CDR3 covers 17 residues. Sequencing was performed with immunoSEQ multiplex PCR; in TCRdb, only in-frame clones are kept and a portion is missing. The sample holds 450,000 to 650,000 clones; more than 75% are singletons and the top ten take about 0.013%. The sample was also linked to a second study, of human thymus T cells. That paper notes: Obtained as resections during corrective heart surgery, the thymus tissue was then studied. An apparent bias in V and J gene usage was seen in thymic and blood repertoires. Thymic TCR repertoires of unrelated people reportedly overlapped highly.

The clonotype comes from a boy under three years old with a congenital heart defect. The V gene is TRBV28, the J gene TRBJ1-5, with D uncertain. The specimen was thymocytes. CDR3 residues: CASRYKSQNHSNQPQHF. For the CDR3, the DNA is TGTGCCAGCAGATACAAGTCCCAAAACCATAGCAATCAGCCCCAGCATTTT.